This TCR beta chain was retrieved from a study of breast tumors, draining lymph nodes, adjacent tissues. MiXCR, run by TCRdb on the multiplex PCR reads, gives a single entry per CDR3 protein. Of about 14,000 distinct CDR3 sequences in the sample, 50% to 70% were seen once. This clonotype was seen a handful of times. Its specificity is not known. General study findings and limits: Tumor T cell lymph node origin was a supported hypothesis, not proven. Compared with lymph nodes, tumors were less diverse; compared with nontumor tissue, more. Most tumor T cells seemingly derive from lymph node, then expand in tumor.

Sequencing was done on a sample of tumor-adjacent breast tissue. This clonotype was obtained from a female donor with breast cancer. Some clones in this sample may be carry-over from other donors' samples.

The CDR3 spells CAWSLRRSNTEAFF. The DNA of the CDR3 is TGTGCCTGGAGTCTCCGACGTTCGAACACTGAAGCTTTCTTT. V gene TRBV30 combines with J gene TRBJ1-1; D gene uncertain. The CDR3 is 14 amino acids. CDR1 GTSNPN and CDR2 SVGIG come from the germline V gene (reference sequence). Deletions cut 2 bases from V and 1 base from J, with 11 bases between.